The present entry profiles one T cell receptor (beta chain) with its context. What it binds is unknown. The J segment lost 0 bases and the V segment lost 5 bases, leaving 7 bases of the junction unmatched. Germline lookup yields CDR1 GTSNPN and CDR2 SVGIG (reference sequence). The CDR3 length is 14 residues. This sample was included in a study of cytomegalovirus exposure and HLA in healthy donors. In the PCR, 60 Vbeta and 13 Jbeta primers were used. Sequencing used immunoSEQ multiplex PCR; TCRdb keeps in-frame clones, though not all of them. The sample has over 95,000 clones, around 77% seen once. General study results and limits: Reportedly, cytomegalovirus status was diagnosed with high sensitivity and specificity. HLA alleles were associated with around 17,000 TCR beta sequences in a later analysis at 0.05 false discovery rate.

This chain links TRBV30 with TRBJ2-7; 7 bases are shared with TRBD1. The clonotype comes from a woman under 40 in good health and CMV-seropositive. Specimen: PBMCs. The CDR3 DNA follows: TGTGCCTGGGAGGAGGACAGGAGCTCCTACGAGCAGTACTTC. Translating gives CAWEEDRSSYEQYF.